The 19 T cell receptor beta chains in this list originate from one sample, sequenced in a study of vaccination effects on CD4 cells after COVID-19. With nine to eleven days of culture completed, CD4+ T cells were isolated. By PCR, the person was confirmed to have had SARS-CoV-2 infection between March and December 2020. BNT162b2 vaccine or mRNA-1273 vaccine was given to participants in two doses. This table comes from immunoSEQ multiplex PCR, and its TCRdb copy is limited to in-frame clones, with some not included. The sample has tens of thousands of clones; more than 65% are singletons. Their antigens are not known. Here the sequenced sample was CD4+ T cells from PBMCs cultured without peptide, taken after COVID-19 vaccination. These receptors were taken from a human donor who had a prior SARS-CoV-2 infection.

This chain uses TRBV9 with TRBJ2-3; D remains ambiguous. The germline V gene encodes CDR1 SGDLS and CDR2 YYNGEE. The CDR3 is 15 amino acids. V was clipped by 0 bases and J by 3 bases, with 11 bases between them. CDR3 coding DNA: TGTGCCAGCAGCGTAGGGAATCACGAGACAGATACGCAGTATTTT. Translation gives CASSVGNHETDTQYF.

The chain combines TRBV25-1 with TRBJ1-2; possible D gene TRBD1, 5 bases. V lost 1 base, J lost 9 bases, and 9 bases lay in between. CDR3 length: 12 amino acids. Germline V gene data show CDR1 as MGHDK and CDR2 as SYGVNS. The DNA for the CDR3 is TGTGCCAGCAGTGAATTCGGGGGAAGCTACACCTTC. This sequence encodes CASSEFGGSYTF.

J is TRBJ1-2 and V is TRBV3-1 (or the pseudogene TRBV3-2), with D perhaps TRBD1 (5 bases). The CDR3 is 13 residues long. Trimming left V 3 bases short and J 2 bases short, with 7 bases between. Germline values: CDR1 LGHDT, CDR2 YNNKEL (reference sequence). This CDR3 reads CASSHRANYGYTF. CDR3 DNA sequence: TGTGCCAGCAGCCACAGGGCGAACTATGGCTACACCTTC.

The genes are TRBV19 and TRBJ1-1; 7 bases are shared with TRBD1. Trimming took 1 base from V and 2 from J; bases not matched to a gene: 4. This CDR3 region has 15 residues. Germline CDR1 reads LNHDA; CDR2 reads SQIVND (reference sequence). CDR3 bases: TGTGCCAGTAGTATAGGCAACAGGGGTAACACTGAAGCTTTCTTT. It specifies CASSIGNRGNTEAFF.

The sample holds one count of this clone. The rearrangement uses TRBV5-1 and TRBJ2-5; 7 bases are a match to TRBD1. Germline loops: CDR1 SGHRS, CDR2 YFSETQ. Trimming cost V 2 bases and J 7 bases; bases outside gene matches: 8. CDR3 size: 14 residues. CDR3 DNA: TGCGCCAGCAGCTTCCGGGACAGACTCTCGACCCAGTACTTC. Translated, it gives CASSFRDRLSTQYF.

This clone appeared a single time. This chain uses TRBV7-9 with TRBJ2-5; D is unresolved. Trimming removed 2 bases at V and 2 bases at J, with 12 bases between. The germline gives CDR1 SEHNR, CDR2 FQNEAQ (reference sequence). This CDR3 is built from 15 residues. CDR3 loop: CASSLWAGPQETQYF. The CDR3 region has the DNA TGTGCCAGCAGCTTATGGGCCGGGCCACAAGAGACCCAGTACTTC.

The chain has TRBV11-2 and TRBJ1-1; TRBD1 matches 7 bases. The germline V gene encodes CDR1 SGHAT and CDR2 FQNNGV. The V gene end was trimmed by 2 bases and the J gene end by 3 bases; junction bases not matched to a gene: 12. The CDR3 length is 17 residues. The chain's CDR3 is CASSLSRGGRRDTEAFF. The CDR3 nucleotides are TGTGCCAGCAGCTTATCCAGGGGGGGACGTCGAGACACTGAAGCTTTCTTT.

This chain uses TRBV9 with TRBJ2-1, with 8 bases that match TRBD1. Germline values: CDR1 SGDLS, CDR2 YYNGEE. The CDR3 runs to 15 residues. V lost 4 bases, J lost 4 bases, and 7 bases stayed unmatched. Here the CDR3 DNA reads TGTGCCAGCAGCCTCATACAGGGGGGATACAATGAGCAGTTCTTC. It encodes CASSLIQGGYNEQFF. Based on the CDR3 plus reference TRBV9 and TRBJ2-1, the full variable domain is DSGVTQTPKHLITATGQRVTLRCSPRSGDLSVYWYQQSLDQGLQFLIQYYNGEERAKGNILERFSAQQFPDLHSELNLSSLELGDSALYFCASSLIQGGYNEQFFGPGTRLTVL.

The chain joins TRBV13 to TRBJ1-2; 9 bases are shared with TRBD1. This CDR3 contains 14 residues. Per the germline V gene, CDR1 is PRHDT and CDR2 is FYEKMQ (reference sequence). The V gene end was trimmed by 5 bases and the J gene end by 6 bases; junction bases not matched to a gene: 7. CDR3 bases: TGTGCCAGCAGCCGAGTTACAGGGGGCGATGGCTACACCTTC. Its translation: CASSRVTGGDGYTF. Based on the CDR3 plus reference TRBV13 and TRBJ1-2, the full variable domain is AAGVIQSPRHLIKEKRETATLKCYPIPRHDTVYWYQQGPGQDPQFLISFYEKMQSDKGSIPDRFSAQQFSDYHSELNMSSLELGDSALYFCASSRVTGGDGYTFGSGTRLTVV.

This chain joins TRBV6-5 and TRBJ2-1, with 10 bases matching TRBD2. The CDR3 consists of 16 residues. Germline V lookup: CDR1 MNHEY, CDR2 SVGAGI. V lost 2 bases and J lost 2; bases outside the gene matches: 3. The CDR3 DNA is TGTGCCAGCAGTTACCATCTAGCGGGAGCCTACAATGAGCAGTTCTTC. It codes for CASSYHLAGAYNEQFF.

The rearrangement uses TRBV5-1 and TRBJ1-5; D is perhaps TRBD1 (6 bases). The CDR3 length is 16 residues. Germline V gives CDR1 SGHRS, CDR2 YFSETQ. V was shortened by 4 bases and J by 4 bases, with 18 bases between the two germline ends. The CDR3 DNA reads as TGCGCCAGCAGCCCGGATGCGGGACACTGGAATCAGCCCCAGCATTTT. It is translated as CASSPDAGHWNQPQHF.

V is TRBV19 and J is TRBJ2-2, with D uncertain. The length of the CDR3 is 12 residues. Germline-derived CDR1 and CDR2 are LNHDA and SQIVND (reference sequence). Between the trimmed V and J ends, which lost 2 bases and 6 bases, there was a span of 4 bases. In nucleotides, the CDR3 is TGTGCCAGTAGTATACGGGCCGGGGAGCTGTTTTTT. It translates to CASSIRAGELFF.

The table lists this clone with a count of one. For the CDR3, the DNA is TGCGCCAGCAGCTTGCTAGGGGCTAGCGGGAGGTCTGGCACAGATACGCAGTATTTT. Translating it yields CASSLLGASGRSGTDTQYF. The gene calls are TRBV5-1 and TRBJ2-3; TRBD2 agrees at 11 bases. The CDR3 sequence is 19 residues long. The J segment lost 1 base and the V segment lost 1 base, leaving 11 bases of the junction unmatched. Germline lookup yields CDR1 SGHRS and CDR2 YFSETQ.

The V call is TRBV7-2, the J call TRBJ2-3; 11 nucleotides match TRBD2. The length of the CDR3 is 16 residues. The V gene's germline CDR1 is SGHTA and CDR2 FQGNSA. The V gene end was trimmed by 1 base and the J gene end by 2 bases; junction bases not matched to a gene: 2. The chain's CDR3 is CASSLGLAGPTDTQYF. The CDR3 nucleotides read TGTGCCAGCAGCTTAGGACTAGCGGGACCCACAGATACGCAGTATTTT.

The chain has TRBV5-5 and TRBJ2-5; a weak D match, TRBD2 (6 bases). The germline gives CDR1 SGHKS, CDR2 YYEKEE (reference sequence). This CDR3 spans 18 amino acids. Trimming left V 0 bases short and J 2 bases short, with 20 bases between. The CDR3 loop is CASSLAVFGGGPQETQYF. The CDR3, as DNA: TGTGCCAGCAGCTTGGCCGTTTTCGGGGGTGGACCTCAAGAGACCCAGTACTTC.

The rearrangement links TRBV3-1 (or the pseudogene TRBV3-2) to TRBJ1-1, with 8 bases that match TRBD1. The CDR3 length is 17 residues. Germline V gives CDR1 LGHDT, CDR2 YNNKEL (reference sequence). Trimming took 0 bases from V and 5 from J; bases not matched to a gene: 11. The CDR3: CASSQDVTGVVLTEAFF. DNA of the CDR3: TGTGCCAGCAGCCAAGACGTGACAGGGGTGGTATTGACTGAAGCTTTCTTT.

The chain joins TRBV6-6 to TRBJ1-4; D uncertain. Trimming removed 0 bases at V and 3 bases at J, with 8 bases between. The CDR3 length is 15 residues. Germline V lookup: CDR1 MNHNY, CDR2 SVGAGI (reference sequence). DNA of the CDR3: TGTGCCAGCAGTTACTCGCCCGGGGCTAATGAAAAACTGTTTTTT. Translated, it gives CASSYSPGANEKLFF.

The chain has TRBV6-2 or TRBV6-3 and TRBJ2-1; D is ambiguous. The V gene's germline CDR1 is MNHEY and CDR2 SVGEGT. Trimming cost V 5 bases and J 2 bases, with 10 bases left between them. This CDR3 comprises 14 residues. CDR3 residues: CASSPRGTYNEQFF. In DNA form, the CDR3 reads TGTGCCAGCAGTCCCCGAGGTACCTACAATGAGCAGTTCTTC.

The gene calls are TRBV19 and TRBJ2-1; 11 bases fit TRBD2. CDR3 length: 16 amino acids. Germline V gene sequence: CDR1 LNHDA, CDR2 SQIVND (reference sequence). J gave up 5 bases and V 3 bases, and 6 bases lay outside the gene matches. CDR3 nucleotide sequence: TGTGCCAGTAGTATGAGACTAGCGGGGATCGACAATGAGCAGTTCTTC. Protein product: CASSMRLAGIDNEQFF.